Each of the 26 T cell receptor beta chains below was sequenced from the same sample in a study of cytomegalovirus exposure and HLA in healthy donors. Measured with immunoSEQ multiplex PCR; TCRdb has only the in-frame clones, and not every one. The table shows approximately 140,000 clones, with around 88% occurring only once. Sequencing used PBMCs. The receptors derive from a woman between 18 and 29 years old in good health and CMV-seropositive.

This clone was observed a single time. The chain recombines TRBV7-9 with TRBJ2-7; TRBD2 matches 11 bases. Unmatched junction bases numbered 5, after V lost 5 bases and J lost 5 bases. The CDR3 extends over 14 amino acids. In germline, CDR1 is SEHNR, CDR2 FQNEAQ (reference sequence). Here the CDR3 DNA reads TGTGCCAGCAGCCAGACTAGCGGGAATGACGAGCAGTACTTC. This translates into CASSQTSGNDEQYF.

J is TRBJ2-2 and V is TRBV5-4, with 9 bases identical to TRBD2. CDR3 length: 15 residues. The germline gives CDR1 SGHNT, CDR2 YYREEE (reference sequence). The trim removed 4 bases at V and 1 base at J, leaving 2 bases unmatched. The CDR3 bases are TGTGCCAGCAGCCGCGGGGGGGAGAACACCGGGGAGCTGTTTTTT. It translates to CASSRGGENTGELFF.

The chain carries TRBV19 and TRBJ2-6, with D perhaps matching TRBD1 (5 bases). Trimming took 6 bases from V and 1 from J, leaving 7 bases between them. Germline V gene lookup returns CDR1 LNHDA and CDR2 SQIVND (reference sequence). This CDR3 is 14 amino acids long. CDR3 sequence (DNA): TGTGCCAGTAGCCCAGGGTCTGGGGCCAACGTCCTGACTTTC. Amino acid sequence: CASSPGSGANVLTF.

The rearrangement uses TRBV27 and TRBJ2-1; D gene unclear. The V end was cut by 1 base, the J end by 5 bases, with 9 bases between. Looked up from germline, CDR1 is MNHEY and CDR2 is SMNVEV (reference sequence). This CDR3 is built from 14 residues. The CDR3 DNA sequence: TGTGCCAGCAGTTTATATCCAACAGACAATGAGCAGTTCTTC. It yields the protein CASSLYPTDNEQFF.

As DNA, the CDR3 is TGTGCCAGTAGTATAGTCCCTCGACAGGGGATGAGCTATGGCTACACCTTC. It encodes CASSIVPRQGMSYGYTF. This sequence joins TRBV19 and TRBJ1-2; TRBD1 matches at 8 bases. The CDR3 is 17 residues long. V lost 1 base and J lost 4; bases outside the gene matches: 11. Germline V gives CDR1 LNHDA, CDR2 SQIVND (reference sequence).

The chain recombines TRBV6-5 with TRBJ1-2; possible D gene TRBD1, 6 bases. This CDR3 is built from 14 residues. V was cut by 1 base and J by 8 bases, with 14 bases left in between. Germline loops: CDR1 MNHEY, CDR2 SVGAGI. CDR3 in DNA: TGTGCCAGCAGTTACTACCCTGACAGGAACGGCTACACCTTC. This encodes CASSYYPDRNGYTF.

The V gene is TRBV27, the J gene TRBJ1-6; 10 positions match TRBD1. The CDR3 length is 16 residues. Germline V CDR1 and CDR2: MNHEY, SMNVEV (reference sequence). The ends lost 5 bases at V and 6 bases at J; junction bases unmatched: 7. The CDR3 region is CASSTRTGGPNSPLHF. The CDR3 region has the DNA TGTGCCAGCAGTACCCGGACAGGGGGACCTAATTCACCCCTCCACTTT.

The chain has TRBV4-2 and TRBJ2-2; D gene uncertain. The germline V gene has CDR1 LGHNA and CDR2 YNFKEQ. The CDR3 totals 14 residues. V was cut by 0 bases and J by 6 bases, with 8 bases left in between. The CDR3 nucleotides read TGTGCCAGCAGCCAAGATCTTCAGGCCGGGGAGCTGTTTTTT. Translated: CASSQDLQAGELFF.

The chain is built from TRBV4-3 and TRBJ2-3; 12 nucleotides align to TRBD2. Germline-derived CDR1 and CDR2 are LGHNA and YSLEER. The CDR3 runs 17 residues. After removal of 4 bases from V and 5 bases from J, the junction contained 10 bases not matched to a gene. Here the CDR3 reads CASSPSTSGRLQDTQYF. The CDR3 bases are TGCGCCAGCAGCCCCTCAACTAGCGGGAGGCTGCAAGATACGCAGTATTTT.

This chain connects TRBV19 to TRBJ2-2; 12 nucleotides align to TRBD2. Germline loops: CDR1 LNHDA, CDR2 SQIVND (reference sequence). With V trimmed by 7 bases and J by 6 bases, 15 bases remained unmatched. The CDR3 sequence is 18 residues long. The CDR3 DNA reads TGTGCCAGTAAGATGGCTAGCGGGAGGGCCTTATTCTCCGGGGAGCTGTTTTTT. The encoded protein is CASKMASGRALFSGELFF.

This chain connects TRBV19 to TRBJ2-3; 8 bases match TRBD1. Germline CDR1 and CDR2: LNHDA and SQIVND (reference sequence). The V and J ends lost 1 base and 3 bases, in that order; junction bases with no gene match: 3. CDR3 length: 15 amino acids. The CDR3 region is CASSIARGLTDTQYF. Written as DNA, the CDR3 is TGTGCCAGTAGTATAGCCAGGGGGCTTACAGATACGCAGTATTTT.

In this sample, this clone turned up once. V is TRBV7-9 and J is TRBJ2-3; TRBD2 might be the D (5 bases). From germline, CDR1 is SEHNR and CDR2 FQNEAQ (reference sequence). The CDR3 consists of 14 residues. With 3 bases removed from V and 4 bases from J, the gap between germline ends came to 11 bases. The CDR3 coding sequence is TGTGCCAGCAGCTTTGGCGGGCGGGCAGATACGCAGTATTTT. The encoded protein is CASSFGGRADTQYF.

V gene TRBV10-3 combines with J gene TRBJ2-3; the match to TRBD2 covers 13 bases. In germline, CDR1 is ENHRY, CDR2 SYGVKD. After removal of 0 bases from V and 4 bases from J, the junction contained 1 base not matched to a gene. This CDR3 region has 16 residues. This CDR3 reads CAISESGLAGADTQYF. In nucleotides, the CDR3 is TGTGCCATCAGTGAGTCCGGACTAGCGGGAGCAGATACGCAGTATTTT.

The chain has TRBV7-9 and TRBJ2-5, with a tentative D call TRBD2 (6 bases). The V and J ends lost 3 bases and 1 base respectively, with 9 bases between them. The CDR3 loop spans 14 amino acids. CDR1 and CDR2 (germline): SEHNR, FQNEAQ (reference sequence). CDR3 nucleotide sequence: TGTGCCAGCAGCTTCATAGCGGTCCAAGAGACCCAGTACTTC. Its protein is CASSFIAVQETQYF.

This rearrangement joins TRBV6-1 to TRBJ2-7, with D possibly being TRBD1 (5 bases). V was clipped by 6 bases and J by 0 bases, with 15 bases between them. The germline V gene encodes CDR1 MNHNS and CDR2 SASEGT. This CDR3 region has 15 residues. CDR3 sequence: CASRLLRESSYEQYF. The CDR3 nucleotides are TGTGCCAGCAGACTCCTCAGGGAAAGCTCCTACGAGCAGTACTTC.

The V call is TRBV6-1, the J call TRBJ1-2; D unresolved. The length of the CDR3 is 14 residues. Trimming stripped 0 bases from V and 4 bases from J, with 9 bases between. Germline V lookup: CDR1 MNHNS, CDR2 SASEGT. CDR3 DNA: TGTGCCAGCAGTGAAGCTGACGGGGTCTATGGCTACACCTTC. The encoded protein is CASSEADGVYGYTF.

The chain recombines TRBV11-1 with TRBJ1-1; D call uncertain. Trimming took 5 bases from V and 1 from J, leaving 11 bases between them. CDR1 is SGHAT and CDR2 is FQDESV in the germline V gene (reference sequence). This CDR3 is 14 amino acids long. The CDR3 loop reads CASSTRGGNTEAFF. As DNA, the CDR3 is TGTGCCAGCAGCACCCGGGGAGGGAACACTGAAGCTTTCTTT. Drawing the rest from reference TRBV11-1 and TRBJ1-1, the complete variable domain is EAEVAQSPRYKITEKSQAVAFWCDPISGHATLYWYRQILGQGPELLVQFQDESVVDDSQLPKDRFSAERLKGVDSTLKIQPAELGDSAMYLCASSTRGGNTEAFFGQGTRLTVV.

In this sample, this clone turned up a few times. The CDR3 loop reads CASSELRDSSYEQYF. The CDR3 nucleotides are TGTGCCAGCAGTGAACTAAGGGACTCCTCCTACGAGCAGTACTTC. This chain connects TRBV2 to TRBJ2-7; D is possibly TRBD2 (6 bases). The CDR3 spans 15 residues. Germline V gives CDR1 SNHLY, CDR2 FYNNEI. V lost 2 bases, J lost 0 bases, and 11 bases lay in between.

The chain uses TRBV4-1 and TRBJ1-4; D is possibly TRBD1 (5 bases). Per germline, CDR1 MGHRA and CDR2 YSYEKL. The CDR3 contains 18 residues. V dropped 1 base and J dropped 2 bases, with 17 bases sitting between them. The CDR3 region is CASSQGTSGGTTNEKLFF. CDR3 nucleotides: TGCGCCAGCAGCCAAGGGACCTCGGGGGGGACGACTAATGAAAAACTGTTTTTT.

The sample holds one count of this clone. This chain connects TRBV11-2 to TRBJ1-3, with a weak D call TRBD1 (6 bases). Germline V CDR1 and CDR2: SGHAT, FQNNGV. V gave up 5 bases and J gave up 3 bases, with 8 bases separating them. CDR3 length: 13 residues. The CDR3 DNA sequence: TGTGCCAGCAGCAGGACAGTTGGAAACACCATATATTTT. Its protein product is CASSRTVGNTIYF.

This sequence joins TRBV6-1 and TRBJ2-3, with 8 bases matching TRBD2. J lost 5 bases, V lost 3 bases, and 7 bases had no gene match. The CDR3 is made up of 15 amino acids. From germline, CDR1 is MNHNS and CDR2 SASEGT. The CDR3 DNA follows: TGTGCCAGCAGTGAGGAGCGGGAGTTTGGAGATACGCAGTATTTT. Translated: CASSEEREFGDTQYF.

CDR3 sequence: CASSPGQVGGELFF. In DNA, the CDR3 is TGTGCCAGCAGTCCCGGACAGGTCGGGGGGGAGCTGTTTTTT. The chain uses TRBV2 and TRBJ2-2; 7 bases agree with TRBD1. Unmatched junction bases numbered 8, after V lost 5 bases and J lost 8 bases. This CDR3 is built from 14 residues. CDR1 is SNHLY and CDR2 is FYNNEI in the germline V gene. Variable domain in full (rest from reference TRBV2 and TRBJ2-2): EPEVTQTPSHQVTQMGQEVILRCVPISNHLYFYWYRQILGQKVEFLVSFYNNEISEKSEIFDDQFSVERPDGSNFTLKIRSTKLEDSAMYFCASSPGQVGGELFFGEGSRLTVL.

J is TRBJ2-3 and V is TRBV7-6; TRBD1 aligns across 7 bases. Germline V CDR1 and CDR2: SGHVS, FNYEAQ. The CDR3 runs 15 residues. The trim removed 5 bases at V and 3 bases at J, leaving 8 bases unmatched. The CDR3 nucleotides are TGTGCCAGCAGCCGTGAGGGGGCTAGGACAGATACGCAGTATTTT. Translating gives CASSREGARTDTQYF.

This chain joins TRBV5-8 and TRBJ2-2; tentative D call: TRBD1 (6 bases). Germline CDR1 and CDR2: SGHTS and YDEGEE. The V end was cut by 2 bases, the J end by 2 bases, with 10 bases between. The CDR3 is made up of 15 amino acids. CDR3 nucleotides: TGTGCCAGCAGCTTAGGGGACATCAACACCGGGGAGCTGTTTTTT. Translation: CASSLGDINTGELFF.

This rearrangement joins TRBV10-2 to TRBJ1-1; D ambiguous. V was shortened by 7 bases and J by 4 bases, with 10 bases between the two germline ends. The CDR3 length is 12 residues. CDR1 is WSHSY, CDR2 SAAADI, per germline. DNA for the CDR3: TGCGCCAGCACCACCGGAGCCACTGAAGCTTTCTTT. It encodes CASTTGATEAFF.

A single count supports this clone. This sequence joins TRBV6-1 and TRBJ1-4; D unclear. Germline V gene sequence: CDR1 MNHNS, CDR2 SASEGT. CDR3 length: 12 amino acids. Trimming shortened V by 8 bases and J by 8 bases, and 12 bases separated the two germline ends. The CDR3 DNA is TGTGCCAGCGCCCGTTCTCGGGAAAAACTGTTTTTT. It yields the protein CASARSREKLFF.